This TCR beta chain was observed in a study of OX40 agonist ivuxolimab in advanced cancers. Worth noting for this clone: As yet, its antigen is unknown.

General study points: The 0.1-3.0 mg/kg partial responders had among the lowest clonal expansion.

The assay was immunoSEQ multiplex PCR, and TCRdb's table has in-frame clones only and misses some. The repertoire holds about 19,000 clones, with roughly 73% as singletons. Trimming removed 6 bases from V and 5 bases from J; junction bases left unmatched: 17. CDR3 length: 18 residues. Germline CDR1 and CDR2: SGHAT and FQNNGV. The sequencing used CD4+ or CD8+ T cells sorted from blood, collected in a trial of the OX40 agonist ivuxolimab. The clonotype comes from an adult with an advanced solid tumor such as melanoma, head and neck, liver or kidney cancer. The J gene is TRBJ1-1, the V gene TRBV11-2, with 11 bases identical to TRBD1. In DNA form, the CDR3 reads TGTGCCAGCAGGAAGGGGGTTTGGACAGGGGGCCGATATACTGAAGCTTTCTTT. It translates to CASRKGVWTGGRYTEAFF.